A selection of T cell receptor beta chains follows, all from one sample in a study of T cell repertoires in cytomegalovirus infection. TCRdb reanalysed the reads using MiXCR and keeps one entry per CDR3 protein. The table includes some 150,000 distinct CDR3 sequences, 20% to 25% detected once. Sample: PBMCs. These receptors were taken from a human donor in good health (CMV status not recorded). Some clones in this sample may be carry-over from other donors' samples. Both conserved end residues are part of each CDR3. A D gene is named only where the DNA matches it firmly. Size tells how often a clone was seen (once, few, many) or the class of an expanded clone, and some rows leave it out.

d_call clone_size j_call v_call cdr3_nt cdr3_aa
NA many TRBJ2-2 TRBV7-2 TGTGCCAGCAGCGTACAGGCTAGCCGATTGACCGGGGAGCTGTTTTTT CASSVQASRLTGELFF
NA many TRBJ2-5 TRBV27 TGTGCCAGCCAGGGGTTTGGGGAGACCCAGTACTTC CASQGFGETQYF
NA NA TRBJ2-5 TRBV11-2 TGTGCCAGCAGCTTAGTAGGAGTAGGGGGAACAGGAGGGGAGACCCAGTACTTC CASSLVGVGGTGGETQYF
NA NA TRBJ2-1 TRBV15 TGTGCCACCAGCAGAGCCGGCTCCTACAATGAGCAGTTCTTC CATSRAGSYNEQFF
NA few TRBJ1-1 TRBV27 TGTGCCAGCAGTCTTGACGGCCAATTGGCCACTGAAGCTTTCTTT CASSLDGQLATEAFF
TRBD1 many TRBJ2-5 TRBV7-2 TGTGCCAGCAGCCTAGGGGGCAGGGGGAACCAAGAGACCCAGTACTTC CASSLGGRGNQETQYF
NA few TRBJ2-5 TRBV20-1 TGCAGTGCTAGAGATGGGGCGGTGCAAGAGACCCAGTACTTC CSARDGAVQETQYF
TRBD2 NA TRBJ2-1 TRBV6-5 TGTGCCAGCAGTTACGGGACTAGCGGGATTTACAATGAGCAGTTCTTC CASSYGTSGIYNEQFF
TRBD2 NA TRBJ2-4 TRBV7-9 TGTGCCAGCAGCTTTTCGGGACTACCTCAAAACATTCAGTACTTC CASSFSGLPQNIQYF
TRBD1 NA TRBJ1-2 TRBV27 TGTGCCAGCAGTTTAAGGGGATGGGGACAGGCCAACTATGGCTACACCTTC CASSLRGWGQANYGYTF
NA many TRBJ1-1 TRBV7-9 TGTGCCAGCAGCTTAGCGACCGGGGCACCTGAAGCTTTCTTT CASSLATGAPEAFF
NA few TRBJ2-5 TRBV7-9 TGTGCCACCAAGGGGGTCGGGTCAAGGGAGACCCAGTACTTC CATKGVGSRETQYF
NA NA TRBJ1-1 TRBV4-1 TGCGCCAGCAGCCAAGACACAGGGAAAACTGAAGCTTTCTTT CASSQDTGKTEAFF
NA NA TRBJ2-3 TRBV6-2/TRBV6-3 TGTGCCAGCATGGCGGGGGATACGCAGTATTTT CASMAGDTQYF
TRBD2 NA TRBJ2-3 TRBV20-1 TGCAGTGCTAGAGCCCTAGCGGGAGGGCCCGTAGATACGCAGTATTTT CSARALAGGPVDTQYF
NA few TRBJ2-5 TRBV5-4 TGTGCCAGCAGCCGGGACTTTCAAGAGACCCAGTACTTC CASSRDFQETQYF
TRBD1 NA TRBJ1-3 TRBV28 TGTGCCAGCAGTTTAATCCCGGGACAGGGGGCGGGTGGAAACACCATATATTTT CASSLIPGQGAGGNTIYF
TRBD1 NA TRBJ2-1 TRBV6-2/TRBV6-3 TGTGCCAGCAGTTATGATCCTACAGGGGGCTTCGATGAGCAGTTCTTC CASSYDPTGGFDEQFF
TRBD1 many TRBJ1-1 TRBV13 TGTGCCAGCAGCGCCCTGACAGGGGGCACTGAAGCTTTCTTT CASSALTGGTEAFF
TRBD2 NA TRBJ2-2 TRBV7-3 TGTGCCAGCAGCTCCCCGCTAAGCGGGATACCCGGGGAGCTGTTTTTT CASSSPLSGIPGELFF
NA many TRBJ1-2 TRBV12-3/TRBV12-4 TGTGCCAGCAGCCGTCGTCTTCTCAAAATGAATGGCTACACCTTC CASSRRLLKMNGYTF
NA NA TRBJ1-5 TRBV19 TGTGCCAGTAGTGTGCAGGGTAGGGGTCAGCCCCAGCATTTT CASSVQGRGQPQHF
NA many TRBJ2-5 TRBV7-4 TGTGCCAGCAGCCCCCCCGACAGTCACCAAGAGACCCAGTACTTC CASSPPDSHQETQYF
NA NA TRBJ2-3 TRBV29-1 TGCAGCGGGAAGAGGGACCCTGGACCTGCCACAGATACGCAGTATTTT CSGKRDPGPATDTQYF
NA few TRBJ1-5 TRBV7-2 TGTGCCAGCAGCTTAGCGCAGGCAAACCAGCCCCAGCATTTT CASSLAQANQPQHF
NA NA TRBJ1-1 TRBV18 TGTGCCAGCTCACTTCAGACGGTGAACACTGAAGCTTTCTTT CASSLQTVNTEAFF
TRBD1 few TRBJ2-5 TRBV28 TGTGCCGTACAGGGGCTGGAGACCCAGTACTTC CAVQGLETQYF
NA few TRBJ2-3 TRBV7-9 TGTGCCAGCAGCACCGGACGGACTAGCACAGATACGCAGTATTTT CASSTGRTSTDTQYF
TRBD2 many TRBJ2-3 TRBV7-6 TGTGCCAGCAGCTTAGGGGCGACTAGCGGGGGGGCCCGGGCAGATACGCAGTATTTT CASSLGATSGGARADTQYF
NA few TRBJ2-1 TRBV19 TGTGCCAGTTTAATGGGGGGGCCTAAAAATGAGCAGTTCTTC CASLMGGPKNEQFF
TRBD1 few TRBJ1-5 TRBV20-1 TGCAGTGCTAGAGCCGACAGGGCCGGACAGCCCCAGCATTTT CSARADRAGQPQHF
NA many TRBJ1-2 TRBV20-1 TGCAGTGCTAGAGATCCCGAGGGCTATGGCTACACCTTC CSARDPEGYGYTF